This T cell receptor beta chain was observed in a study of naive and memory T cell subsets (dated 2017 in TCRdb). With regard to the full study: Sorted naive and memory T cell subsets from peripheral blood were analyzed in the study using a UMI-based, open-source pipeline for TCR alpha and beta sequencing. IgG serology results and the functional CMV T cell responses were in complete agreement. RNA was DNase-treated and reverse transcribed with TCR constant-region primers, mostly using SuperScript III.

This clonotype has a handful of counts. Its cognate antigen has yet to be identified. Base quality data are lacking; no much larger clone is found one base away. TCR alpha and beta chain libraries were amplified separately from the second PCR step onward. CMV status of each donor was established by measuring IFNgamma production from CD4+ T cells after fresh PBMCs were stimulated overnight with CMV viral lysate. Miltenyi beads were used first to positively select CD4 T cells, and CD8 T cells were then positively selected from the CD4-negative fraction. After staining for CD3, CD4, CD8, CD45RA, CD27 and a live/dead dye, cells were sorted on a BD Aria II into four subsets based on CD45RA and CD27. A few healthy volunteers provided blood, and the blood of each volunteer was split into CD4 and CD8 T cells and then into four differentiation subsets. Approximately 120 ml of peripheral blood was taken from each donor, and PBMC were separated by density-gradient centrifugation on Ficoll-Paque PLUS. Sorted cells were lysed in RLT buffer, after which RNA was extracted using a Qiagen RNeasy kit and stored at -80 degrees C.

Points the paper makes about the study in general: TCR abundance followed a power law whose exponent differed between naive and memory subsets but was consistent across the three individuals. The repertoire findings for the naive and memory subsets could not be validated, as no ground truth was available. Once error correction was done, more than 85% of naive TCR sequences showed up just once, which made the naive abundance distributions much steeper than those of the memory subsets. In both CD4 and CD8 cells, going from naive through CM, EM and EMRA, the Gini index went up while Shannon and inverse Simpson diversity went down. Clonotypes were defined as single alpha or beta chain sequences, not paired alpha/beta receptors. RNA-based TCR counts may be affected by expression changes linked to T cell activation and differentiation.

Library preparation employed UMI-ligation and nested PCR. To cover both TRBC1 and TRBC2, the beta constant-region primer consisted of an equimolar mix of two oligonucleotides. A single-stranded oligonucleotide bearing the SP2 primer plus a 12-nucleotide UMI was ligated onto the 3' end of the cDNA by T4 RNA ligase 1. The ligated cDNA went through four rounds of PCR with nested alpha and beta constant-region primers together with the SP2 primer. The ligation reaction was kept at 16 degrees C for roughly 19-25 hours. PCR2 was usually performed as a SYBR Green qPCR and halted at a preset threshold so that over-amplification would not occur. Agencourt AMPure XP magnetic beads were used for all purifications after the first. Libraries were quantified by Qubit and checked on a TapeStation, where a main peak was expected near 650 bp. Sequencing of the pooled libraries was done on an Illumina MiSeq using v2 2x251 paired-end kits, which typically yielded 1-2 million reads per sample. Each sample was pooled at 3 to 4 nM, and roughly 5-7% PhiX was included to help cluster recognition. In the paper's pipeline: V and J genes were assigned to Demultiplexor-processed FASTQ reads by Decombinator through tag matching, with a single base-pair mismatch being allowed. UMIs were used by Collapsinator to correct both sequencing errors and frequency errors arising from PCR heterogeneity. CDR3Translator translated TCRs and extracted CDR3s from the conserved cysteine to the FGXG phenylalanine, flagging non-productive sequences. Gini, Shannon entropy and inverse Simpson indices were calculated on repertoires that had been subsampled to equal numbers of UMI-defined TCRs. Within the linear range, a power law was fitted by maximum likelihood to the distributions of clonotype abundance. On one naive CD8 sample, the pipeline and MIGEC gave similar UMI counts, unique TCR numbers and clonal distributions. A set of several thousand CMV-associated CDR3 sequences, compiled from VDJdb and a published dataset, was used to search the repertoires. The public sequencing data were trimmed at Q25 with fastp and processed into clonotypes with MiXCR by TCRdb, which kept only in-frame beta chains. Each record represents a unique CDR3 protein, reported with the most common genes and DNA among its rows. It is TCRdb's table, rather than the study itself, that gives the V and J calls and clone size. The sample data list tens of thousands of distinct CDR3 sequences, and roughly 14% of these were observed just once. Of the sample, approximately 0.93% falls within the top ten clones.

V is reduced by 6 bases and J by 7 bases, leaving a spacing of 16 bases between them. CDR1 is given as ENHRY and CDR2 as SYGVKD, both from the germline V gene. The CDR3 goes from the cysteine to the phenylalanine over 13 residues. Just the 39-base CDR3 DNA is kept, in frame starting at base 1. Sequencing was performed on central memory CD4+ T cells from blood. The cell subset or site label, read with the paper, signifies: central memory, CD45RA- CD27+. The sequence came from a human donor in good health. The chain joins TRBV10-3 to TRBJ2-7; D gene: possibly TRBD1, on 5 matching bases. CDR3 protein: CAIRADNYVEQYF. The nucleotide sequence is TGTGCCATCAGGGCGGACAACTACGTGGAGCAGTACTTC.